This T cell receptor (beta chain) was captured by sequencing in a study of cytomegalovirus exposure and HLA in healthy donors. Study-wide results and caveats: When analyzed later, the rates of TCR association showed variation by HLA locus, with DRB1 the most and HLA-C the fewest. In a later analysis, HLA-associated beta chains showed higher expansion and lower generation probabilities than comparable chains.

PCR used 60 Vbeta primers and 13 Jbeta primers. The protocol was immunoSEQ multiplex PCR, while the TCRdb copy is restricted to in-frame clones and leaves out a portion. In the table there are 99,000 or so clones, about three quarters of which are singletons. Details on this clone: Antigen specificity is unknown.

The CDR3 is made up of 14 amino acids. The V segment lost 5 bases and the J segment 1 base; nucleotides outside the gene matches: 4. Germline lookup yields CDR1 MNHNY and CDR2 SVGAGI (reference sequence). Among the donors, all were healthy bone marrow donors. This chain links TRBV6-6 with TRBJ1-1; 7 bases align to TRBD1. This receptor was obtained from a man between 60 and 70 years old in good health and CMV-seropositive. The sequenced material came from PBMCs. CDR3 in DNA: TGTGCCAGCAGTCGAGGGGGCGGGAACACTGAAGCTTTCTTT. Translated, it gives CASSRGGGNTEAFF.